This T cell receptor beta chain originates from a study of shared clonotypes between healthy human individuals. Study overall: There were three CD4 naive, three CD4 memory, two CD8 naive and one CD8 memory plates per donor.

In the case of this clone: Its antigen remains unknown.

Here immunoSEQ multiplex PCR was the method, and the copy in TCRdb shows in-frame clones only, minus some. The sample carries about 1 million clones, 65% to 80% recorded once. The J segment lost 5 bases and the V segment lost 5 bases, leaving 2 bases of the junction unmatched. The CDR3 has 15 amino acids. Germline assignment: CDR1 LNHDA and CDR2 SQIVND (reference sequence). Whole-study findings and limits: Generation of non-shared clonotypes was less probable than generation of clonotypes shared by all four donors. Of the naive CD4 clonotypes, around 4.7% were shared across several donors.

Negatively enriched CD4+ T cells were divided by CD45RA into naive and memory. The sample consisted of memory CD4+ T cells sorted from blood. Subset of the sample: CD45RA-negative fraction. The rearrangement links TRBV19 to TRBJ1-6; 11 nucleotides line up with TRBD1. This TCR came from a young man in good health. The CDR3 spells CASSGTGGNNSPLHF. CDR3 nucleotides: TGTGCCAGTAGTGGGACAGGGGGGAATAATTCACCCCTCCACTTT.